This entry lists 25 T cell receptor beta chains sequenced from one sample in a study of cytomegalovirus exposure and HLA in healthy donors. The protocol was immunoSEQ multiplex PCR, while the TCRdb copy is restricted to in-frame clones and leaves out a portion. The sample includes about 170,000 clones, more than 75% of them seen just once. Sequencing was carried out using PBMCs. The receptor source for this set is a young man in good health and CMV-seropositive.

Written as DNA, the CDR3 is TGCGCCAGCAGCCCTGTCCCTGCAACTAATGAAAAACTGTTTTTT. Translating it yields CASSPVPATNEKLFF. The chain joins TRBV5-1 to TRBJ1-4, with D uncertain. The CDR3 length is 15 residues. The germline V gene has CDR1 SGHRS and CDR2 YFSETQ. Trimming took off 4 bases at V and 0 bases at J, with 10 bases between the two ends.

The chain employs TRBV28 and TRBJ2-5; a possible D gene is TRBD1 (6 bases). Per germline, CDR1 MDHEN and CDR2 SYDVKM. V was shortened by 6 bases and J by 0 bases, with 14 bases between the two germline ends. The CDR3 length is 15 residues. The CDR3 DNA sequence: TGTGCCAGCAGCCTGGGACATAGGTACCAAGAGACCCAGTACTTC. Its translation is CASSLGHRYQETQYF.

The chain couples TRBV27 to TRBJ2-1; TRBD2 matches 9 bases. Germline V gives CDR1 MNHEY, CDR2 SMNVEV (reference sequence). This CDR3 is 15 amino acids long. The junction had 4 bases not matched to a gene; V was cut back by 3 bases and J by 4 bases. This CDR3 reads CASSFLAGPYNEQFF. The DNA for the CDR3 is TGTGCCAGCAGTTTTCTAGCGGGACCTTACAATGAGCAGTTCTTC.

V and J are TRBV6-1 and TRBJ1-6, with D uncertain. Germline CDR1 MNHNS, CDR2 SASEGT. The V and J ends lost 8 bases and 12 bases respectively, with 14 bases between them. The CDR3 covers 12 residues. The CDR3: CASSGFPQPLHF. The CDR3 nucleotides read TGTGCCAGCTCGGGGTTCCCCCAACCCCTCCACTTT.

The gene calls are TRBV19 and TRBJ1-1, with TRBD1 matching over 10 bases. Germline trimming cut 3 bases from V and 4 bases from J; bases unmatched to any gene: 2. The CDR3 runs 14 residues. CDR1 and CDR2 (germline): LNHDA, SQIVND (reference sequence). The CDR3 DNA reads as TGTGCCAGTAGTATGTGGACAGGGGGCACTGAAGCTTTCTTT. Translated, it gives CASSMWTGGTEAFF.

CDR3 DNA: TGCAGCGTTGGCGCCGGGACAGGGGGCTCTGGGGCCAACGTCCTGACTTTC. It codes for CSVGAGTGGSGANVLTF. J is TRBJ2-6 and V is TRBV29-1, with 11 bases that match TRBD1. This CDR3 has 17 amino acids. V was clipped by 4 bases and J by 0 bases; unmatched bases: 5. CDR1 SQVTM and CDR2 ANQGSEA come from the germline V gene.

V gene TRBV28 combines with J gene TRBJ2-1; D is perhaps TRBD1 (6 bases). V was shortened by 4 bases and J by 8 bases, with 18 bases between the two germline ends. The CDR3 has 15 amino acids. Germline V CDR1 and CDR2: MDHEN, SYDVKM. CDR3 loop: CASSSGSVGADEQFF. CDR3 in DNA: TGTGCCAGCAGTTCCGGAAGTGTGGGGGCGGATGAGCAGTTCTTC.

This chain uses TRBV6-1 with TRBJ2-3, with D unresolved. The CDR3 is made up of 12 amino acids. Trimming pared 6 bases from V and 4 bases from J, leaving 8 bases between. Germline assignment: CDR1 MNHNS and CDR2 SASEGT. The CDR3 region is CASSARADTQYF. The CDR3 DNA reads TGTGCCAGCAGCGCCCGGGCAGATACGCAGTATTTT.

The V call is TRBV25-1, the J call TRBJ1-1; 7 bases match TRBD1. The CDR3 sequence is 13 residues long. The V segment lost 7 bases and the J segment 5 bases; nucleotides outside the gene matches: 7. Germline lookup yields CDR1 MGHDK and CDR2 SYGVNS. In DNA form, the CDR3 reads TGTGCCAGCATCGACAGGGTTTGGACTGAAGCTTTCTTT. Encoded protein: CASIDRVWTEAFF.

The V and J genes are TRBV28 and TRBJ2-7; 10 nucleotides align to TRBD2. This CDR3 has 14 residues. Trimming took 6 bases from V and 7 from J; bases not matched to a gene: 9. From germline, CDR1 is MDHEN and CDR2 SYDVKM. CDR3 residues: CASSPGLAESEQYF. The CDR3 nucleotides are TGTGCCAGCAGCCCTGGACTAGCGGAATCAGAGCAGTACTTC.

The chain has TRBV7-6 and TRBJ1-1; no clear D. V was pared by 3 bases and J by 1 base, with 6 bases between. The CDR3 has 13 residues. Germline loops: CDR1 SGHVS, CDR2 FNYEAQ. The CDR3 DNA follows: TGTGCCAGCAGCTTTTCAGGGAACACTGAAGCTTTCTTT. It translates to CASSFSGNTEAFF.

J is TRBJ2-3 and V is TRBV7-3; D possibly corresponds to TRBD1 (5 bases). From germline, CDR1 is SGHTA and CDR2 FQGTGA. V was trimmed by 5 bases and J by 4 bases, leaving 13 bases between them. The length of the CDR3 is 14 residues. The CDR3: CASSLLGHADTQYF. The CDR3 nucleotides read TGTGCCAGCAGCCTCCTCGGACACGCAGATACGCAGTATTTT.

This clone is a singleton in its sample. CDR3 DNA sequence: TGTGCCAGCAGTTTAGGACTCGGGGATGAGCAGTTCTTC. Amino acids: CASSLGLGDEQFF. The J gene is TRBJ2-1, the V gene TRBV27; TRBD2 is a possible D gene (5 bases). This CDR3 has 13 residues. Germline CDR1 reads MNHEY; CDR2 reads SMNVEV (reference sequence). V was trimmed by 2 bases and J by 8 bases, leaving 10 bases between them.

The chain carries TRBV2 and TRBJ1-6; the D is unclear. Germline V gene sequence: CDR1 SNHLY, CDR2 FYNNEI. The CDR3 has 13 residues. Trimming removed 4 bases from V and 7 bases from J, with 8 bases in between. CDR3: CASSGHKNSPLHF. The CDR3 DNA reads TGTGCCAGCAGTGGGCACAAGAATTCACCCCTCCACTTT.

J is TRBJ1-3 and V is TRBV29-1; possible D gene TRBD1, 5 bases. This CDR3 region has 11 residues. V was cut by 6 bases and J by 10 bases, with 13 bases left in between. The germline CDR1 and CDR2 sequences are SQVTM and ANQGSEA. CDR3 residues: CSVVTESTIYF. DNA for the CDR3: TGCAGCGTGGTGACAGAGTCGACCATATATTTT.

This clone appeared once. This chain links TRBV7-9 with TRBJ1-1; no definite D call. The CDR3 has 14 residues. The V gene's germline CDR1 is SEHNR and CDR2 FQNEAQ (reference sequence). The ends were cut back, 0 bases at V and 7 bases at J, with 12 bases in the middle. CDR3 region: CASSLALGGNEAFF. CDR3 bases: TGTGCCAGCAGCTTAGCGCTTGGCGGGAATGAAGCTTTCTTT. The variable domain in full, with the rest retrieved from reference TRBV7-9 and TRBJ1-1, is DTGVSQNPRHKITKRGQNVTFRCDPISEHNRLYWYRQTLGQGPEFLTYFQNEAQLEKSRLLSDRFSAERPKGSFSTLEIQRTEQGDSAMYLCASSLALGGNEAFFGQGTRLTVV.

The J gene is TRBJ2-7, the V gene TRBV11-2; 9 bases are shared with TRBD1. There are 17 residues in the CDR3. Germline V gene lookup returns CDR1 SGHAT and CDR2 FQNNGV. The J segment lost 4 bases and the V segment lost 0 bases, leaving 10 bases of the junction unmatched. Written as DNA, the CDR3 is TGTGCCAGCAGCTTAGACCCACAGGGGGCGTGGGAATACGAGCAGTACTTC. Protein: CASSLDPQGAWEYEQYF.

The chain is built from TRBV28 and TRBJ1-4, with 7 bases lining up with TRBD1. The V segment lost 9 bases and the J segment 8 bases; nucleotides outside the gene matches: 9. The CDR3 totals 13 residues. Germline V lookup: CDR1 MDHEN, CDR2 SYDVKM. The CDR3: CASSRGQSEKLFF. CDR3 DNA: TGTGCCAGTTCGAGGGGGCAGAGCGAAAAACTGTTTTTT.

V usage is TRBV4-3 and J usage is TRBJ1-1; no clear D. This CDR3 has 14 residues. Trimming shortened V by 3 bases and J by 1 base, and 9 bases separated the two germline ends. The germline gives CDR1 LGHNA, CDR2 YSLEER. In nucleotides, the CDR3 is TGCGCCAGCAGCCAGAGGAGGACGAACACTGAAGCTTTCTTT. It translates to CASSQRRTNTEAFF.

This clone appeared a few times. The rearrangement joins TRBV7-9 to TRBJ1-1; D perhaps matches TRBD1 (5 bases). The CDR3 runs to 15 residues. The ends were cut back, 5 bases at V and 1 base at J, with 14 bases in the middle. Per the germline V gene, CDR1 is SEHNR and CDR2 is FQNEAQ (reference sequence). CDR3 DNA: TGTGCCAGCAGCGGGTTGGGGCAGGGGAACACTGAAGCTTTCTTT. Its translation: CASSGLGQGNTEAFF.

This clone was observed a single time. V is TRBV4-3 and J is TRBJ2-3, with a weak D call TRBD2 (6 bases). The CDR3 runs to 16 residues. The V gene lost 1 base and the J gene lost 0 bases, with 11 bases spanning the gap. Germline loops: CDR1 LGHNA, CDR2 YSLEER. CDR3 residues: CASSQVLASSTDTQYF. The CDR3 coding sequence is TGCGCCAGCAGCCAAGTCCTAGCGAGTAGCACAGATACGCAGTATTTT.

The chain links TRBV29-1 to TRBJ2-1, with 8 bases lining up with TRBD2. Germline loops: CDR1 SQVTM, CDR2 ANQGSEA. Trimming cost V 6 bases and J 8 bases; bases outside gene matches: 12. The CDR3 sequence is 14 residues long. The CDR3: CSVQGRGAPDEQFF. The CDR3 DNA is TGCAGCGTCCAGGGGCGGGGGGCCCCAGATGAGCAGTTCTTC.

A word on this clone: At the DNA level, this CDR3 is encoded by other sequences in the same sample as well. This chain links TRBV6-5 with TRBJ1-2, with TRBD1 identical over 8 bases. Germline assignment: CDR1 MNHEY and CDR2 SVGAGI. Trimming at V came to 6 bases and at J to 4 bases, leaving 4 bases not matched to a gene. The CDR3 is 13 residues long. CDR3 DNA sequence: TGTGCCAGCAGGCCGGGACAGGCCTATGGCTACACCTTC. This gives the protein CASRPGQAYGYTF.

The rearrangement links TRBV5-1 to TRBJ2-3; TRBD2 aligns across 8 bases. Germline CDR1 SGHRS, CDR2 YFSETQ. CDR3 length equals 14 residues. The junction had 2 bases not matched to a gene; V was cut back by 2 bases and J by 3 bases. CDR3 sequence: CASSFQRETDTQYF. The DNA for the CDR3 is TGCGCCAGCAGCTTCCAGCGGGAGACAGATACGCAGTATTTT. Variable domain in full (rest from reference TRBV5-1 and TRBJ2-3): KAGVTQTPRYLIKTRGQQVTLSCSPISGHRSVSWYQQTPGQGLQFLFEYFSETQRNKGNFPGRFSGRQFSNSRSEMNVSTLELGDSALYLCASSFQRETDTQYFGPGTRLTVL.

As DNA, the CDR3 is TGTGCCAGCAGCTTAGATCGGGCCTACGAGCAGTACTTC. This gives the protein CASSLDRAYEQYF. The chain is built from TRBV5-4 and TRBJ2-7; D remains unclear. Germline lookup yields CDR1 SGHNT and CDR2 YYREEE (reference sequence). V was shortened by 2 bases and J by 2 bases, with 8 bases between the two germline ends. This CDR3 is built from 13 residues.